This passage covers 26 T cell receptor beta chains from one sample sequenced in a study of cytomegalovirus exposure and HLA in healthy donors. Primers included in the PCR were 60 Vbeta and 13 Jbeta primers. Only in-frame clones appear in the TCRdb table, and some are missing; sequencing was by immunoSEQ multiplex PCR. The sample records around 130,000 clones, 80% being singletons. Sequencing was carried out using PBMCs. These receptors were obtained from a man under 40 in good health and CMV-seronegative.

The chain employs TRBV27 and TRBJ2-5; maybe TRBD1 (6 bases). The V and J ends lost 2 bases and 2 bases respectively, with 12 bases between them. The CDR3 extends over 15 amino acids. Germline V CDR1 and CDR2: MNHEY, SMNVEV (reference sequence). The CDR3 nucleotides are TGTGCCAGCAGTTTAGGACAGACTAAACAAGAGACCCAGTACTTC. Its translation: CASSLGQTKQETQYF.

Details on this clone: Its ends do not fully match the called genes, so a read error is possible. The sample carries other DNA sequences with the same CDR3. The chain uses TRBV7-7 and TRBJ1-4; 8 bases align to TRBD1. The CDR3 is made up of 13 amino acids. Germline CDR1 SSHAT, CDR2 FNYEAQ (reference sequence). The CDR3: CASSLGQGDKLFF. In DNA form, the CDR3 reads TGCGCTAGCAGCTTAGGACAGGGAGATAAACTGTTTTTT.

This chain connects TRBV6-5 to TRBJ2-1, with 8 bases matching TRBD1. Trimming took 2 bases from V and 9 from J; bases not matched to a gene: 9. CDR3 size: 15 residues. CDR1 is MNHEY and CDR2 is SVGAGI in the germline V gene. Here the CDR3 reads CASSYPGQGRGEQFF. CDR3 sequence (DNA): TGTGCCAGCAGTTACCCAGGACAGGGTAGAGGTGAGCAGTTCTTC.

This sequence joins TRBV6-5 and TRBJ2-5, with 7 bases that match TRBD1. The end of the DNA is better explained by TRBJ2-7, so the J call may be wrong. Per germline, CDR1 MNHEY and CDR2 SVGAGI. The CDR3 is 15 amino acids. The CDR3 is CASSKQGSPTYEQYF. As DNA, the CDR3 is TGTGCCAGCAGCAAACAGGGGTCTCCTACCTACGAGCAGTACTTC.

V and J are TRBV27 and TRBJ2-7; 9 bases match TRBD2. CDR1 and CDR2 (germline): MNHEY, SMNVEV (reference sequence). V trimming: 5 bases; J trimming: 1 base; junction bases outside the gene matches: 15. The CDR3 extends over 18 amino acids. DNA for the CDR3: TGTGCCAGCAGTAACACCTTCCTGTTTGCGGGAGGGTCCTACGAGCAGTACTTC. Translated: CASSNTFLFAGGSYEQYF.

The CDR3 nucleotides are TGTGCCAGCACCCCAGAACAGGGGGCGCCACGTGAAAAACTGTTTTTT. Amino acid sequence: CASTPEQGAPREKLFF. This sequence joins TRBV7-2 and TRBJ1-4, with TRBD1 identical over 9 bases. CDR1 and CDR2 from the germline V gene are SGHTA and FQGNSA. V lost 7 bases and J lost 7; bases outside the gene matches: 13. This CDR3 comprises 16 residues.

The chain employs TRBV5-8 and TRBJ1-5, with 9 nucleotides matching TRBD1. Germline lookup yields CDR1 SGHTS and CDR2 YDEGEE. This CDR3 is 15 amino acids long. Unmatched junction bases numbered 4, after V lost 0 bases and J lost 6 bases. The CDR3 protein is CASSLGDRASQPQHF. The CDR3, as DNA: TGTGCCAGCAGCTTGGGGGACAGGGCCAGTCAGCCCCAGCATTTT.

As concerns this clone: The junction departs from germline at one end; a sequencing error may be responsible. The gene calls are TRBV27 and TRBJ2-6; 7 positions agree with TRBD1. CDR1 MNHEY and CDR2 SMNVEV come from the germline V gene (reference sequence). CDR3 size: 16 residues. DNA of the CDR3: TGTGCCAGCAGTTCCGCGACAGGGTCCGGGGCCAACGCCCTGACTTTC. It yields the protein CASSSATGSGANALTF.

The chain employs TRBV5-1 and TRBJ2-5; D unresolved. The end of the DNA aligns better with TRBJ2-7, so the J call may be wrong. This CDR3 spans 13 amino acids. The V gene's germline CDR1 is SGHRS and CDR2 YFSETQ. The chain's CDR3 is CASSLAPDYEQYF. The CDR3 DNA is TGCGCCAGCAGCTTGGCGCCAGACTACGAGCAGTACTTC.

In this sample, this clone turned up once. The V call is TRBV11-2, the J call TRBJ2-1, with a possible D match to TRBD2 (5 bases). V lost 3 bases and J 7 bases, leaving 19 bases between the germline ends. The CDR3 consists of 16 residues. From germline, CDR1 is SGHAT and CDR2 FQNNGV. CDR3 loop: CASSLLLDPVGNEQFF. The CDR3 DNA sequence: TGTGCCAGCAGCTTGTTACTAGATCCTGTAGGGAATGAGCAGTTCTTC.

The chain joins TRBV28 to TRBJ1-1; D might be TRBD1 (5 bases). From germline, CDR1 is MDHEN and CDR2 SYDVKM. CDR3 length: 14 residues. The germline V and J ends were trimmed by 2 bases and 3 bases, with 10 bases remaining between them. The CDR3 DNA follows: TGTGCCAGCAGTTTACCTGGGGCGTACACTGAAGCTTTCTTT. Translation: CASSLPGAYTEAFF.

V gene TRBV4-1 combines with J gene TRBJ2-1, with 8 bases identical to TRBD2. Germline CDR1 is MGHRA and CDR2 is YSYEKL. The ends lost 1 base at V and 4 bases at J; junction bases unmatched: 6. This CDR3 region has 16 residues. The CDR3 DNA reads as TGCGCCAGCAGCCAAGGGCAGACTAGCGAGTACAATGAGCAGTTCTTC. Translated: CASSQGQTSEYNEQFF.

This chain joins TRBV19 and TRBJ1-5, with D hard to call. The CDR3 runs to 14 residues. V gave up 0 bases and J gave up 4 bases, with 7 bases separating them. The germline V gene has CDR1 LNHDA and CDR2 SQIVND (reference sequence). Here the CDR3 DNA reads TGTGCCAGTAGTATAGATCCGGGGAATCAGCCCCAGCATTTT. Its protein is CASSIDPGNQPQHF.

The chain has TRBV28 and TRBJ2-1, with 8 positions matching TRBD1. The CDR3 is 14 amino acids. The germline gives CDR1 MDHEN, CDR2 SYDVKM. The V gene end was trimmed by 6 bases and the J gene end by 6 bases; junction bases not matched to a gene: 7. CDR3 sequence (DNA): TGTGCCAGCAGCTACAGGGGGTTATCCAATGAGCAGTTCTTC. It codes for CASSYRGLSNEQFF. The whole variable domain, filled in from reference TRBV28 and TRBJ2-1, reads DVKVTQSSRYLVKRTGEKVFLECVQDMDHENMFWYRQDPGLGLRLIYFSYDVKMKEKGDIPEGYSVSREKKERFSLILESASTNQTSMYLCASSYRGLSNEQFFGPGTRLTVL.

This rearrangement joins TRBV19 to TRBJ1-5; the D gene is possibly TRBD1 (6 bases). Deletions cut 4 bases from V and 10 bases from J, with 20 bases between. Germline V gene sequence: CDR1 LNHDA, CDR2 SQIVND (reference sequence). The CDR3 has 15 residues. The CDR3 DNA is TGTGCCAGTAGTACCAGGGAAAAGGGGGGGGAACCCCAGCATTTT. Its protein is CASSTREKGGEPQHF.

The chain recombines TRBV5-6 with TRBJ2-3; no firm D call. The V end lost 4 bases, the J end lost 1 base, and 16 bases lay between the germline ends. The germline V gene encodes CDR1 SGHDT and CDR2 YYEEEE. This CDR3 is 16 amino acids long. DNA for the CDR3: TGTGCCAGCAGCGAAGACATGGGCCTCGGCACAGATACGCAGTATTTT. This gives the protein CASSEDMGLGTDTQYF.

The rearrangement links TRBV29-1 to TRBJ2-7; possibly TRBD2 for D (6 bases). Trimming removed 7 bases at V and 5 bases at J, with 18 bases between. CDR1 and CDR2 (germline): SQVTM, ANQGSEA. The CDR3 covers 13 residues. The CDR3 bases are TGCAGCGGCGGGGACCTAAGACTTAACGAGCAGTACTTC. It codes for CSGGDLRLNEQYF.

This clone has only a few counts. J is TRBJ2-1 and V is TRBV6-5; D is perhaps TRBD2 (5 bases). This CDR3 has 12 residues. Germline CDR1 MNHEY, CDR2 SVGAGI. Trimming cost V 3 bases and J 6 bases, with 6 bases left between them. CDR3 loop: CASSYEGNEQFF. For the CDR3, the DNA is TGTGCCAGCAGTTATGAGGGCAATGAGCAGTTCTTC.

The sample holds a few counts of this clone. The rearrangement links TRBV7-6 to TRBJ2-7, with 11 positions matching TRBD1. The CDR3 sequence is 13 residues long. J gave up 12 bases and V 5 bases, and 9 bases lay outside the gene matches. Germline V gene lookup returns CDR1 SGHVS and CDR2 FNYEAQ. The CDR3 DNA follows: TGTGCCAGCAGCCCTCAGGACAGGGGGCCCGCGTACTTC. The encoded protein is CASSPQDRGPAYF.

The rearrangement joins TRBV7-8 to TRBJ2-1, with 7 bases matching TRBD2. This CDR3 region has 14 residues. In germline, CDR1 is SGHVS, CDR2 FQNEAQ. V shed 2 bases and J 7 bases; nucleotides not matched to a gene: 5. This CDR3 reads CASSLSTSSNEQFF. In DNA, the CDR3 is TGTGCCAGCAGCTTATCGACTAGCAGTAATGAGCAGTTCTTC.

The chain employs TRBV4-1 and TRBJ2-5; 10 bases match TRBD2. The CDR3 loop spans 16 amino acids. J gave up 7 bases and V 0 bases, and 8 bases lay outside the gene matches. Germline CDR1 and CDR2: MGHRA and YSYEKL. The CDR3 region has the DNA TGCGCCAGCAGCCAAGAATCCCCTAGCGGGAGAGGGACCCAGTACTTC. It yields the protein CASSQESPSGRGTQYF.

Here the CDR3 reads CASSPTSGESEQYF. CDR3 DNA sequence: TGTGCCAGCAGTCCGACTAGCGGGGAGTCCGAGCAGTACTTC. The chain uses TRBV7-9 and TRBJ2-7, with 11 bases fitting TRBD2. The CDR3 loop spans 14 amino acids. CDR1 and CDR2 (germline): SEHNR, FQNEAQ (reference sequence). The V gene end was trimmed by 6 bases and the J gene end by 6 bases; junction bases not matched to a gene: 7.

This rearrangement joins TRBV9 to TRBJ2-4, with 8 bases fitting TRBD2. The length of the CDR3 is 14 residues. The V gene's germline CDR1 is SGDLS and CDR2 YYNGEE. V shed 3 bases, J shed 11 bases, and the junction held 10 bases outside the gene matches. DNA for the CDR3: TGTGCCAGCAGCGGCTCCGGGACTAGTAACCTTCAGTACTTC. Translated, it gives CASSGSGTSNLQYF.

This clone was recorded once. The chain recombines TRBV2 with TRBJ2-7; 8 bases match TRBD2. This CDR3 contains 16 residues. With V trimmed by 4 bases and J by 2 bases, 10 bases remained unmatched. CDR1 and CDR2 from the germline V gene are SNHLY and FYNNEI. The DNA of the CDR3 is TGTGCCAGCAGTGGAAGTTATAGCGGGAACCCCTACGAGCAGTACTTC. Its protein is CASSGSYSGNPYEQYF. The full variable domain, in which reference TRBV2 and TRBJ2-7 provide the parts outside the CDR3, is EPEVTQTPSHQVTQMGQEVILRCVPISNHLYFYWYRQILGQKVEFLVSFYNNEISEKSEIFDDQFSVERPDGSNFTLKIRSTKLEDSAMYFCASSGSYSGNPYEQYFGPGTRLTVT.

Here the CDR3 DNA reads TGTGCCAGCAGCACCTTGCAGGGGTTGGACGAGCAGTACTTC. Protein: CASSTLQGLDEQYF. V and J are TRBV13 and TRBJ2-7; D may be TRBD1 (6 bases). V lost 5 bases, J lost 5 bases, and 16 bases lay in between. The CDR3 sequence is 14 residues long. Germline V gene sequence: CDR1 PRHDT, CDR2 FYEKMQ (reference sequence).

The rearrangement links TRBV7-2 to TRBJ2-7; TRBD2 aligns across 7 bases. CDR1 SGHTA and CDR2 FQGNSA come from the germline V gene. V lost 1 base, J lost 0 bases, and 6 bases stayed unmatched. The CDR3 totals 16 residues. CDR3 sequence (DNA): TGTGCCAGCAGCTTAGTTAGCGGGTCGCCCTCCTACGAGCAGTACTTC. Translated, it gives CASSLVSGSPSYEQYF.